This T cell receptor beta chain stems from a study of blood T cells in healthy people across ages. Study-level results: Roughly linear age-related decline in beta diversity appeared, significant by age 40. Researchers report that TCR beta diversity correlated strongly with naive T cell percentage. The donors' CMV status was not determined, possibly confounding changes in expanded clonotypes. It was held that the diversity estimates obtained from one million T cells were underestimates.

Sample-barcoded 5' priming and a J-beta primer mix drove a second PCR of roughly 6 to 12 cycles. TCRdb reprocessed the 5' RACE reads via MiXCR and lists one record per CDR3 protein. Of roughly 800,000 distinct CDR3 sequences listed, 55% to 70% were seen once; the top ten hold roughly 20%. About this clonotype: Antigen specificity is unknown.

Trimming at V came to 4 bases and at J to 12 bases, leaving 8 bases not matched to a gene. This CDR3 has 13 amino acids. Looked up from germline, CDR1 is LGHDT and CDR2 is YNNKEL (reference sequence). Sequenced material: blood. The chain carries TRBV3-1 and TRBJ2-1, with 8 bases aligning to TRBD1. This clonotype originated in a man aged 25 to 45 in good health. The CDR3 loop is CASSPPTGGGQFF. CDR3 in DNA: TGTGCCAGCAGCCCCCCTACAGGGGGAGGGCAGTTCTTC.